The 24 T cell receptor beta chains in this list originate from one sample, sequenced in a study of blood T cell repertoires in COVID-19. Assay: immunoSEQ multiplex PCR; the TCRdb copy retains only in-frame clones and omits some. The sample yields roughly 170,000 clones, about 87% seen once. Sequenced material: peripheral blood. The receptors originated from a woman between 65 and 79 years old with COVID-19, enrolled during active disease.

This rearrangement joins TRBV11-2 to TRBJ1-2; D ambiguous. CDR3 size: 12 residues. The germline V gene has CDR1 SGHAT and CDR2 FQNNGV. The germline V and J ends were trimmed by 1 base and 4 bases, with 4 bases remaining between them. The CDR3, as DNA: TGTGCCAGCAGCTTAGCTAGCTATGGCTACACCTTC. Its protein product is CASSLASYGYTF.

This clone turned up a few times. This sequence joins TRBV14 and TRBJ2-7, with 14 bases that match TRBD2. This CDR3 is built from 17 residues. V shed 0 bases, J shed 5 bases, and the junction held 6 bases outside the gene matches. Germline values: CDR1 SGHDN, CDR2 FVKESK. In DNA form, the CDR3 reads TGTGCCAGCAGCCAAGATGGCGGGACTAGCGGGAGCCACGAGCAGTACTTC. This codes for CASSQDGGTSGSHEQYF.

The chain recombines TRBV11-3 with TRBJ2-3; 13 nucleotides align to TRBD2. This CDR3 region has 16 residues. Germline V CDR1 and CDR2: SGHNT, YENEEA. The V segment lost 5 bases and the J segment 4 bases; nucleotides outside the gene matches: 6. The CDR3 bases are TGTGCCAGCAGCCCTGGACTAGCGGGAGTGGCAGATACGCAGTATTTT. Translating it yields CASSPGLAGVADTQYF.

This sequence joins TRBV12-3 or TRBV12-4 and TRBJ2-5; 9 bases agree with TRBD2. V trimming: 8 bases; J trimming: 4 bases; junction bases outside the gene matches: 5. The CDR3 has 13 amino acids. DNA for the CDR3: TGTGCCAGCTTGGGACTAGCTGGAGAGACCCAGTACTTC. Its protein is CASLGLAGETQYF.

The CDR3 loop is CASSPNLAVRNTQYF. The CDR3 DNA reads TGTGCCAGCAGCCCAAATTTGGCGGTCCGGAATACGCAGTATTTT. This chain connects TRBV7-3 to TRBJ2-3; no reliable D call. Germline-derived CDR1 and CDR2 are SGHTA and FQGTGA. Trimming shortened V by 5 bases and J by 7 bases, and 19 bases separated the two germline ends. This CDR3 spans 15 amino acids.

The CDR3 DNA reads as TGTGCCAGCAGGCGGGGACTAGCCACCCCCCATGAGCAGTTCTTC. Amino acid sequence: CASRRGLATPHEQFF. This chain uses TRBV11-2 with TRBJ2-1; 9 nucleotides line up with TRBD2. The germline gives CDR1 SGHAT, CDR2 FQNNGV. This CDR3 has 15 residues. With 6 bases clipped from V and 8 bases from J, the junction kept 11 bases outside the gene matches.

The chain is built from TRBV3-1 (or the pseudogene TRBV3-2) and TRBJ2-6; 7 positions agree with TRBD1. Germline assignment: CDR1 LGHDT and CDR2 YNNKEL (reference sequence). CDR3 length: 17 residues. The V and J ends lost 4 bases and 3 bases, in that order; junction bases with no gene match: 9. The CDR3 protein is CASSLLSRGLGANVLTF. CDR3 nucleotides: TGTGCCAGCAGCCTGCTGAGTAGGGGGCTTGGGGCCAACGTCCTGACTTTC.

The chain has TRBV19 and TRBJ1-2; 9 bases are shared with TRBD1. The CDR3 extends over 14 amino acids. V was clipped by 7 bases and J by 5 bases; unmatched bases: 8. CDR1 and CDR2 from the germline V gene are LNHDA and SQIVND (reference sequence). In DNA form, the CDR3 reads TGTGCCAGTACCCAACGAGGGACAGGGTATGGCTACACCTTC. This translates into CASTQRGTGYGYTF.

The V and J genes are TRBV28 and TRBJ2-7; 9 bases line up with TRBD1. V lost 5 bases to trimming and J lost 4 bases; unmatched junction nucleotides: 3. The CDR3 is made up of 13 amino acids. Germline CDR1 reads MDHEN; CDR2 reads SYDVKM. The CDR3 bases are TGTGCCAGCAGTATGGACAGGGGATACGAGCAGTACTTC. It translates to CASSMDRGYEQYF.

The genes are TRBV7-9 and TRBJ2-1; TRBD1 is a possible D gene (5 bases). V was pared by 5 bases and J by 10 bases, with 18 bases between. The length of the CDR3 is 14 residues. Germline lookup yields CDR1 SEHNR and CDR2 FQNEAQ (reference sequence). Here the CDR3 reads CASSREETQGEQFF. In DNA form, the CDR3 reads TGTGCCAGCAGCCGCGAGGAGACCCAGGGAGAGCAGTTCTTC. The full variable domain, in which reference TRBV7-9 and TRBJ2-1 provide the parts outside the CDR3, is DTGVSQNPRHKITKRGQNVTFRCDPISEHNRLYWYRQTLGQGPEFLTYFQNEAQLEKSRLLSDRFSAERPKGSFSTLEIQRTEQGDSAMYLCASSREETQGEQFFGPGTRLTVL.

This clone was recorded only once. The chain is built from TRBV6-5 and TRBJ1-1; D is perhaps TRBD1 (5 bases). The CDR3 totals 14 residues. From germline, CDR1 is MNHEY and CDR2 SVGAGI. Trimming cost V 5 bases and J 3 bases, with 13 bases left between them. The CDR3, as DNA: TGTGCCAGCAGTCTTTACGGGGGAGACACTGAAGCTTTCTTT. This sequence encodes CASSLYGGDTEAFF.

The genes are TRBV30 and TRBJ1-5; TRBD1 might be the D (6 bases). CDR1 and CDR2 (germline): GTSNPN, SVGIG (reference sequence). This CDR3 contains 14 residues. The V and J ends lost 1 base and 4 bases respectively, with 11 bases between them. This CDR3 reads CAWSGGQPNQPQHF. DNA of the CDR3: TGTGCCTGGAGTGGCGGACAGCCTAATCAGCCCCAGCATTTT. Supplemented by reference TRBV30 and TRBJ1-5, the full variable domain reads SQTIHQWPATLVQPVGSPLSLECTVEGTSNPNLYWYRQAAGRGLQLLFYSVGIGQISSEVPQNLSASRPQDRQFILSSKKLLLSDSGFYLCAWSGGQPNQPQHFGDGTRLSIL.

The V gene is TRBV27, the J gene TRBJ2-3, with 11 bases lining up with TRBD1. Trimming took 2 bases from V and 1 from J; bases not matched to a gene: 5. The CDR3 runs to 17 residues. The germline V gene encodes CDR1 MNHEY and CDR2 SMNVEV (reference sequence). The DNA for the CDR3 is TGTGCCAGCAGTTTAAGGACAGGGGGCTGGGGCACAGATACGCAGTATTTT. Translation: CASSLRTGGWGTDTQYF.

The chain has TRBV2 and TRBJ2-1; TRBD1 matches at 8 bases. CDR3 length: 13 amino acids. The J segment lost 9 bases and the V segment lost 6 bases, leaving 7 bases of the junction unmatched. The V gene's germline CDR1 is SNHLY and CDR2 FYNNEI. The CDR3 is CASRNSGTGEQFF. The CDR3 DNA sequence: TGTGCCAGCAGAAATTCCGGGACAGGTGAGCAGTTCTTC. Combining the CDR3 with reference TRBV2 and TRBJ2-1 gives the whole variable domain EPEVTQTPSHQVTQMGQEVILRCVPISNHLYFYWYRQILGQKVEFLVSFYNNEISEKSEIFDDQFSVERPDGSNFTLKIRSTKLEDSAMYFCASRNSGTGEQFFGPGTRLTVL.

J is TRBJ2-5 and V is TRBV27, with 7 bases that match TRBD2. Germline V CDR1 and CDR2: MNHEY, SMNVEV (reference sequence). CDR3 length equals 13 residues. With 8 bases clipped from V and 2 bases from J, the junction kept 5 bases outside the gene matches. This chain's CDR3 is CASQREEQETQYF. The CDR3 DNA follows: TGTGCCAGCCAGCGGGAAGAACAAGAGACCCAGTACTTC.

The chain couples TRBV7-9 to TRBJ2-3; 9 bases line up with TRBD1. The V segment lost 5 bases and the J segment 5 bases; nucleotides outside the gene matches: 8. Germline values: CDR1 SEHNR, CDR2 FQNEAQ (reference sequence). This CDR3 is 15 amino acids long. The CDR3 sequence: CASSLQGALIDTQYF. CDR3 DNA sequence: TGTGCCAGCAGCCTACAGGGGGCTTTGATAGATACGCAGTATTTT. Based on the CDR3 plus reference TRBV7-9 and TRBJ2-3, the full variable domain is DTGVSQNPRHKITKRGQNVTFRCDPISEHNRLYWYRQTLGQGPEFLTYFQNEAQLEKSRLLSDRFSAERPKGSFSTLEIQRTEQGDSAMYLCASSLQGALIDTQYFGPGTRLTVL.

This clone was seen once. In DNA, the CDR3 is TGTGCCACCAGCAGAGACAAAAGGGGTAGCAATCAGCCCCAGCATTTT. Residues: CATSRDKRGSNQPQHF. The chain carries TRBV15 and TRBJ1-5; possible D gene TRBD1, 5 bases. CDR1 LNHNV and CDR2 YYDKDF come from the germline V gene (reference sequence). This CDR3 region has 16 residues. Trimming removed 0 bases at V and 0 bases at J, with 9 bases between.

The rearrangement joins TRBV29-1 to TRBJ1-2; no reliable D call. Trimming stripped 4 bases from V and 0 bases from J, with 12 bases between. Looked up from germline, CDR1 is SQVTM and CDR2 is ANQGSEA. CDR3 length: 14 amino acids. The CDR3: CSVVAEETNYGYTF. CDR3 in DNA: TGCAGCGTTGTGGCCGAGGAAACTAACTATGGCTACACCTTC.

V is TRBV3-1 (or the pseudogene TRBV3-2) and J is TRBJ2-7; D is perhaps TRBD1 (6 bases). The CDR3 spans 14 residues. Germline V gene data show CDR1 as LGHDT and CDR2 as YNNKEL (reference sequence). The V end was cut by 0 bases, the J end by 3 bases, with 9 bases between. CDR3 region: CASSQETGFYEQYF. In nucleotides, the CDR3 is TGTGCCAGCAGCCAAGAGACAGGCTTCTACGAGCAGTACTTC.

V usage is TRBV28 and J usage is TRBJ2-7; a weak D match, TRBD1 (6 bases). This CDR3 region has 14 residues. V shed 2 bases and J shed 0 bases, with 8 bases lying between them. Per germline, CDR1 MDHEN and CDR2 SYDVKM. CDR3: CASSLPGHSYEQYF. The CDR3 nucleotides are TGTGCCAGCAGTTTACCGGGACACTCCTACGAGCAGTACTTC.

The J gene is TRBJ2-7, the V gene TRBV7-2; TRBD1 is a possible D gene (6 bases). This CDR3 has 13 residues. Germline V gene data show CDR1 as SGHTA and CDR2 as FQGNSA. Trimming took off 5 bases at V and 3 bases at J, with 11 bases between the two ends. The CDR3 reads CASSHGTLYEQYF. CDR3 coding DNA: TGTGCCAGCAGCCACGGGACACTCTACGAGCAGTACTTC.

With respect to this clone: At one end, the junction sequence differs from germline, possibly due to a read error. The genes are TRBV27 and TRBJ2-7; D is perhaps TRBD1 (5 bases). Germline loops: CDR1 MNHEY, CDR2 SMNVEV (reference sequence). This CDR3 region has 14 residues. This CDR3 reads CTSSRSGAVGEQYF. CDR3 sequence (DNA): TGTACCAGCAGTAGGTCTGGGGCCGTAGGGGAGCAGTACTTC.

CDR3 loop: CASSSGSPLHF. The CDR3 nucleotides are TGTGCCAGCAGCTCAGGCTCACCCCTCCACTTT. The chain carries TRBV12-3 or TRBV12-4 and TRBJ1-6; D gene uncertain. The V end lost 6 bases, the J end lost 10 bases, and 7 bases lay between the germline ends. CDR3 size: 11 residues.

V usage is TRBV20-1 and J usage is TRBJ2-3, with 10 bases matching TRBD2. With 3 bases clipped from V and 7 bases from J, the junction kept 10 bases outside the gene matches. This CDR3 has 15 residues. CDR1 is DFQATT and CDR2 is SNEGSKA in the germline V gene (reference sequence). CDR3 residues: CSASEASGSWNTQYF. The CDR3 coding sequence is TGCAGTGCTAGTGAAGCTAGCGGGAGTTGGAATACGCAGTATTTT.